This T cell receptor beta chain was sequenced for a study of blood T cell repertoires in COVID-19. For the study at large: Specimens from acute and convalescent COVID-19 originated in the United States, Italy and Spain. T cells, B-cell-depleted T cells, or PBMCs supplied cDNA or gDNA.

Authors' methods: For nucleated cells, counts were estimated from reference gene primer amplification. Libraries were prepared by immunoSEQ multiplex PCR; TCRdb keeps only in-frame clonotypes and omits some of them. The V and J calls and clone size were taken over from that table, and D and trimming were inferred from the DNA. The top ten hold 25% of the sample, which has just under 50,000 clones, roughly 78% seen once. Per the germline V gene, CDR1 is MGHRA and CDR2 is YSYEKL. The length of the CDR3 is 17 residues. V shed 2 bases and J 5 bases; nucleotides not matched to a gene: 11. V and J are TRBV4-1 and TRBJ2-2; 7 bases fit TRBD2. The clonotype originates from a man between 65 and 85 years old with acute or convalescent COVID-19. Material: peripheral blood. The CDR3 reads CASSQRGGAGGTGELFF. The CDR3 DNA sequence: TGCGCCAGCAGCCAAAGGGGAGGGGCTGGAGGAACCGGGGAGCTGTTTTTT.